Presented here are 12 T cell receptor beta chains from one specimen sequenced in a study of blood T cell repertoires in COVID-19. TCRdb keeps only in-frame clones here, not all; method: immunoSEQ multiplex PCR. This table holds around 200,000 clones, 75% to 90% found once. Sequences were obtained from PBMCs or T cells enriched from blood (not recorded which). All receptors come from a woman aged 18-29 years who had recovered from COVID-19.

The chain uses TRBV5-6 and TRBJ1-5; D is uncertain. The CDR3 is made up of 15 amino acids. In germline, CDR1 is SGHDT, CDR2 YYEEEE. Trimming removed 5 bases at V and 3 bases at J, with 15 bases between. CDR3 amino acids: CASSRYEGFNQPQHF. CDR3 in DNA: TGTGCCAGCAGTCGTTATGAGGGATTCAATCAGCCCCAGCATTTT.

This clone was detected once. J is TRBJ1-5 and V is TRBV27; 10 bases are a match to TRBD1. Germline-derived CDR1 and CDR2 are MNHEY and SMNVEV (reference sequence). J gave up 0 bases and V 5 bases, and 7 bases lay outside the gene matches. This CDR3 region has 17 residues. The chain's CDR3 is CASSGVTGGNSNQPQHF. DNA of the CDR3: TGTGCCAGCAGTGGTGTGACAGGGGGCAATAGCAATCAGCCCCAGCATTTT.

The V gene is TRBV4-2, the J gene TRBJ2-7; the D gene is possibly TRBD1 (6 bases). The V gene's germline CDR1 is LGHNA and CDR2 YNFKEQ. V was trimmed by 0 bases and J by 0 bases, leaving 15 bases between them. This CDR3 contains 17 residues. The CDR3 coding sequence is TGTGCCAGCAGCCAAGAGGTTTTTGGACAGTACTCCTACGAGCAGTACTTC. As protein: CASSQEVFGQYSYEQYF.

This clone showed up just a few times. This chain joins TRBV29-1 and TRBJ2-2; 12 bases fit TRBD2. The V and J ends lost 6 bases and 4 bases, in that order; junction bases with no gene match: 9. The germline V gene encodes CDR1 SQVTM and CDR2 ANQGSEA. The CDR3 loop spans 16 amino acids. In nucleotides, the CDR3 is TGCAGCGTGGCGACTAGCGGGAGACCGGCCACCGGGGAGCTGTTTTTT. It yields the protein CSVATSGRPATGELFF.

The rearrangement links TRBV11-3 to TRBJ2-2; D not certain. The V end lost 5 bases, the J end lost 0 bases, and 10 bases lay between the germline ends. The length of the CDR3 is 15 residues. Germline V gives CDR1 SGHNT, CDR2 YENEEA. The CDR3 DNA reads TGTGCCAGCAGCCTGGAGAGATCGAACACCGGGGAGCTGTTTTTT. Translation: CASSLERSNTGELFF. Based on the CDR3 plus reference TRBV11-3 and TRBJ2-2, the full variable domain is EAGVVQSPRYKIIEKKQPVAFWCNPISGHNTLYWYLQNLGQGPELLIRYENEEAVDDSQLPKDRFSAERLKGVDSTLKIQPAELGDSAVYLCASSLERSNTGELFFGEGSRLTVL.

The chain joins TRBV6-5 to TRBJ1-1, with 11 bases matching TRBD1. The J segment lost 4 bases and the V segment lost 5 bases, leaving 3 bases of the junction unmatched. CDR1 is MNHEY, CDR2 SVGAGI, per germline. This CDR3 is 14 amino acids long. The CDR3 DNA reads TGTGCCAGCAGTCGGACAGGGGGCTTCACTGAAGCTTTCTTT. As protein: CASSRTGGFTEAFF.

The chain recombines TRBV7-6 with TRBJ2-1, with 7 bases aligning to TRBD1. CDR3 length: 12 amino acids. Germline CDR1 reads SGHVS; CDR2 reads FNYEAQ. V lost 5 bases, J lost 8 bases, and 3 bases stayed unmatched. The CDR3: CASSEQGYEQFF. The CDR3 coding sequence is TGTGCCAGCAGCGAACAGGGGTATGAGCAGTTCTTC.

The rearrangement joins TRBV29-1 to TRBJ2-7, with D maybe TRBD2 (5 bases). CDR1 and CDR2 (germline): SQVTM, ANQGSEA. The CDR3 covers 14 residues. The V end was cut by 0 bases, the J end by 3 bases, with 12 bases between. In nucleotides, the CDR3 is TGCAGCGTTGAAGATCGGGCGGGCAGCTACGAGCAGTACTTC. Residues: CSVEDRAGSYEQYF.

This clone was detected only a few times. The rearrangement joins TRBV7-9 to TRBJ1-6; D is perhaps TRBD1 (6 bases). Germline V gene sequence: CDR1 SEHNR, CDR2 FQNEAQ (reference sequence). With 5 bases removed from V and 4 bases from J, the gap between germline ends came to 12 bases. This CDR3 is 15 amino acids long. The CDR3 is CASSLRQGYNSPLHF. Written as DNA, the CDR3 is TGTGCCAGCAGCCTCCGCCAGGGGTATAATTCACCCCTCCACTTT.

This rearrangement joins TRBV29-1 to TRBJ2-3; weak D call: TRBD1 (7 bases). V was pared by 7 bases and J by 2 bases, with 13 bases between. The CDR3 has 13 amino acids. From germline, CDR1 is SQVTM and CDR2 ANQGSEA. Here the CDR3 reads CSGRQGLTDTQYF. In nucleotides, the CDR3 is TGCAGCGGACGACAGGGACTCACAGATACGCAGTATTTT.

The chain carries TRBV9 and TRBJ2-1, with 14 bases aligning to TRBD2. The CDR3 is made up of 20 amino acids. Unmatched junction bases numbered 13, after V lost 4 bases and J lost 1 base. Germline V CDR1 and CDR2: SGDLS, YYNGEE. CDR3 region: CASSLYSTSGRGTSYNEQFF. CDR3 coding DNA: TGTGCCAGCAGCCTCTATTCGACTAGCGGGAGGGGCACATCCTACAATGAGCAGTTCTTC. The full variable domain, its missing parts supplied by reference TRBV9 and TRBJ2-1, is DSGVTQTPKHLITATGQRVTLRCSPRSGDLSVYWYQQSLDQGLQFLIQYYNGEERAKGNILERFSAQQFPDLHSELNLSSLELGDSALYFCASSLYSTSGRGTSYNEQFFGPGTRLTVL.

This chain uses TRBV6-5 with TRBJ1-2; no clear D gene. The germline CDR1 and CDR2 sequences are MNHEY and SVGAGI. This CDR3 has 16 amino acids. V dropped 4 bases and J dropped 5 bases, with 20 bases sitting between them. The CDR3 loop reads CASSFARPGGGYGYTF. DNA for the CDR3: TGTGCCAGCAGTTTCGCTCGGCCGGGTGGAGGGTATGGCTACACCTTC.